Below, 15 T cell receptor beta chains from the same sample are listed, as sequenced in a study of blood T cell repertoires in COVID-19. The protocol was immunoSEQ multiplex PCR, while the TCRdb copy is restricted to in-frame clones and leaves out a portion. This sample carries roughly 240,000 clones, more than 65% of them seen once, and the ten largest clones take about 2%. The sample was peripheral blood. The source of these receptors is a man aged 35-49 years who had recovered from COVID-19.

V gene TRBV10-1 combines with J gene TRBJ2-3; D may be TRBD2 (7 bases). Germline V lookup: CDR1 WNHNN, CDR2 SYGVQD (reference sequence). With 8 bases removed from V and 3 bases from J, the gap between germline ends came to 12 bases. The CDR3 length is 13 residues. The CDR3 DNA follows: TGCGCCAGCGGGGGGGCGGGGACAGATACGCAGTATTTT. Its protein product is CASGGAGTDTQYF.

This chain uses TRBV12-3 or TRBV12-4 with TRBJ1-1, with D unclear. Trimming shortened V by 3 bases and J by 5 bases, and 7 bases separated the two germline ends. The CDR3 length is 12 residues. CDR3 nucleotide sequence: TGTGCCAGCAGTTTTCGGGGTACTGAAGCTTTCTTT. This encodes CASSFRGTEAFF.

The V call is TRBV4-1, the J call TRBJ2-1, with 9 bases identical to TRBD2. This CDR3 spans 16 amino acids. CDR1 and CDR2 from the germline V gene are MGHRA and YSYEKL. J was trimmed by 4 bases and V by 4 bases; bases with no gene match: 8. CDR3 protein: CASSPASGRKYNEQFF. The CDR3 coding sequence is TGCGCCAGCAGCCCCGCGAGCGGGAGGAAATACAATGAGCAGTTCTTC.

The chain carries TRBV18 and TRBJ1-3; no clear D. Between the trimmed V and J ends, which lost 1 base and 4 bases, there was a span of 5 bases. This CDR3 region has 13 residues. Germline V lookup: CDR1 KGHSH, CDR2 LQKENI. CDR3 loop: CASSPREGNTIYF. In DNA form, the CDR3 reads TGTGCCAGCTCACCACGTGAGGGAAACACCATATATTTT.

The chain recombines TRBV3-1 (or the pseudogene TRBV3-2) with TRBJ2-2; possibly TRBD1 for D (5 bases). The CDR3 has 13 residues. Trimming shortened V by 7 bases and J by 5 bases, and 11 bases separated the two germline ends. Germline V CDR1 and CDR2: LGHDT, YNNKEL (reference sequence). The CDR3 here is CASTTTVTGELFF. Here the CDR3 DNA reads TGTGCCAGCACTACGACAGTAACCGGGGAGCTGTTTTTT.

The rearrangement uses TRBV27 and TRBJ2-7; 7 nucleotides line up with TRBD2. Germline V gene lookup returns CDR1 MNHEY and CDR2 SMNVEV (reference sequence). The CDR3 runs to 16 residues. J was trimmed by 1 base and V by 1 base; bases with no gene match: 7. The CDR3 protein is CASSLYPSGSSYEQYF. CDR3 DNA sequence: TGTGCCAGCAGTTTATACCCTAGCGGCTCTTCCTACGAGCAGTACTTC.

The chain joins TRBV27 to TRBJ2-5; 9 nucleotides line up with TRBD2. The V gene end was trimmed by 0 bases and the J gene end by 4 bases; junction bases not matched to a gene: 3. Germline V gives CDR1 MNHEY, CDR2 SMNVEV (reference sequence). The CDR3 covers 15 residues. The CDR3 DNA reads as TGTGCCAGCAGTTTATCACTAGCGGGCCCAGAGACCCAGTACTTC. Its protein is CASSLSLAGPETQYF.

This clone was seen ten or more times. The rearrangement joins TRBV12-3 or TRBV12-4 to TRBJ1-2; TRBD1 is a possible D gene (6 bases). This CDR3 has 12 residues. V gave up 4 bases and J gave up 6 bases, with 9 bases separating them. CDR3 protein: CASSYRANGYTF. CDR3 coding DNA: TGTGCCAGCAGTTACAGGGCTAATGGCTACACCTTC.

J is TRBJ2-5 and V is TRBV3-1 (or the pseudogene TRBV3-2); 15 bases agree with TRBD2. Looked up from germline, CDR1 is LGHDT and CDR2 is YNNKEL (reference sequence). V lost 4 bases and J lost 0; bases outside the gene matches: 3. The CDR3 has 17 residues. Here the CDR3 DNA reads TGTGCCAGCAGCCGGACTAGCGGGGGGGCCCACCAAGAGACCCAGTACTTC. The encoded protein is CASSRTSGGAHQETQYF.

The chain carries TRBV5-4 and TRBJ1-1, with D unclear. V was cut by 6 bases and J by 7 bases, with 22 bases left in between. The CDR3 totals 15 residues. Germline lookup yields CDR1 SGHNT and CDR2 YYREEE (reference sequence). The CDR3 region is CASTQEGGGSFEAFF. As DNA, the CDR3 is TGTGCCAGCACCCAAGAAGGAGGCGGCTCGTTTGAAGCTTTCTTT.

The chain joins TRBV5-1 to TRBJ2-1; 14 nucleotides agree with TRBD2. J was trimmed by 2 bases and V by 0 bases; bases with no gene match: 4. Germline CDR1 is SGHRS and CDR2 is YFSETQ. CDR3 length equals 18 residues. CDR3 DNA: TGCGCCAGCAGCTTGGGTGGGACTAGCGGGAGTACCTACAATGAGCAGTTCTTC. This sequence encodes CASSLGGTSGSTYNEQFF.

The chain recombines TRBV5-6 with TRBJ1-1; 8 bases agree with TRBD1. Germline CDR1 is SGHDT and CDR2 is YYEEEE. This CDR3 is 13 amino acids long. Trimming cost V 2 bases and J 9 bases; bases outside gene matches: 6. This CDR3 is CASSLSQGGKAFF. CDR3 coding DNA: TGTGCCAGCAGCTTATCACAGGGGGGAAAAGCTTTCTTT.

This rearrangement joins TRBV5-1 to TRBJ2-7, with 9 nucleotides matching TRBD1. Germline CDR1 and CDR2: SGHRS and YFSETQ. The CDR3 is 15 residues long. The V gene end was trimmed by 4 bases and the J gene end by 5 bases; junction bases not matched to a gene: 10. The CDR3 here is CASSRQGVGADEQYF. The CDR3 nucleotides read TGCGCCAGCAGCCGACAGGGGGTAGGGGCCGACGAGCAGTACTTC.

The CDR3, as DNA: TGTGCCAGCAGCGTAGACACCGCCACAGATACGCAGTATTTT. Translating it yields CASSVDTATDTQYF. This chain connects TRBV9 to TRBJ2-3; D is uncertain. Germline V gene lookup returns CDR1 SGDLS and CDR2 YYNGEE. The CDR3 spans 14 residues. V shed 0 bases and J shed 2 bases, with 7 bases lying between them.

The chain combines TRBV6-6 with TRBJ2-7; weak D call: TRBD1 (5 bases). The V end lost 5 bases, the J end lost 4 bases, and 21 bases lay between the germline ends. Germline V gene sequence: CDR1 MNHNY, CDR2 SVGAGI (reference sequence). The CDR3 runs 16 residues. CDR3 amino acids: CASSPPMGQGYYEQYF. The CDR3 DNA reads TGTGCCAGCAGTCCCCCTATGGGCCAGGGTTATTACGAGCAGTACTTC.